Presented here are 5 T cell receptor beta chains from one specimen sequenced in a study of blood T cell repertoires in COVID-19. TCRdb's table, derived via immunoSEQ multiplex PCR, lists solely in-frame clones and lacks some. The sample yields 300,000 to 450,000 clones, more than 75% seen once. Sequencing was carried out using PBMCs or T cells enriched from blood (not recorded which). These receptors all stem from a woman in her late teens or twenties who had recovered from COVID-19.

The chain combines TRBV7-8 with TRBJ1-3; possible D gene TRBD1, 5 bases. The CDR3 sequence is 16 residues long. CDR1 is SGHVS, CDR2 FQNEAQ, per germline. V was shortened by 0 bases and J by 3 bases, with 12 bases between the two germline ends. The CDR3 DNA reads TGTGCCAGCAGCTTAGCTGGGAGGGGTTTTGGAAACACCATATATTTT. Amino acid sequence: CASSLAGRGFGNTIYF.

V usage is TRBV20-1 and J usage is TRBJ1-2, with a weak D call TRBD1 (5 bases). V lost 7 bases to trimming and J lost 7 bases, with 13 bases between them. Germline loops: CDR1 DFQATT, CDR2 SNEGSKA (reference sequence). The CDR3 sequence is 11 residues long. CDR3 bases: TGCAGTGTTACGACAGTCTCTGGCTACACCTTC. Its protein product is CSVTTVSGYTF.

J is TRBJ2-7 and V is TRBV12-5; D is uncertain. Germline V gene lookup returns CDR1 LGHNT and CDR2 FRNRAP. The CDR3 has 13 residues. The V gene lost 3 bases and the J gene lost 1 base, with 7 bases spanning the gap. In nucleotides, the CDR3 is TGTGCTAGTGGTTTATTCGGTTCCTACGAGCAGTACTTC. Its protein product is CASGLFGSYEQYF.

J is TRBJ1-6 and V is TRBV6-6; perhaps TRBD1 as D (6 bases). CDR1 is MNHNY, CDR2 SVGAGI, per germline (reference sequence). The CDR3 covers 14 residues. Trimming stripped 3 bases from V and 17 bases from J, with 20 bases between. The CDR3: CASSYAGEISRIHF. For the CDR3, the DNA is TGTGCCAGCAGTTATGCAGGGGAGATTAGTAGAATCCACTTT.

In its sample, this clone was seen once. The chain combines TRBV28 with TRBJ1-1, with a possible D match to TRBD1 (6 bases). V gave up 6 bases and J gave up 9 bases, with 23 bases separating them. Germline V gene lookup returns CDR1 MDHEN and CDR2 SYDVKM. This CDR3 is built from 15 residues. CDR3 DNA: TGTGCCAGCAGCCCCGACAGGAAAGGGAGGGGCAAAGCTTTCTTT. This encodes CASSPDRKGRGKAFF.